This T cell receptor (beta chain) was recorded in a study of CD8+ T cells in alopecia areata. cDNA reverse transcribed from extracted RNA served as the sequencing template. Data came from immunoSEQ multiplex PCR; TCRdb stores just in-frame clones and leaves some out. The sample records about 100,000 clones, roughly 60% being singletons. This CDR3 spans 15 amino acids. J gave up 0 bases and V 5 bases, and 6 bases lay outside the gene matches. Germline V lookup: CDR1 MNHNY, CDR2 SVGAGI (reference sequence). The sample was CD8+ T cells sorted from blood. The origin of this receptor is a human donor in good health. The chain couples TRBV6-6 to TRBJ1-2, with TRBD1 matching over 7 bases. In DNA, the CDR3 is TGTGCCAGCAGTAGTAGGGGACAGTCTAACTATGGCTACACCTTC. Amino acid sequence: CASSSRGQSNYGYTF.